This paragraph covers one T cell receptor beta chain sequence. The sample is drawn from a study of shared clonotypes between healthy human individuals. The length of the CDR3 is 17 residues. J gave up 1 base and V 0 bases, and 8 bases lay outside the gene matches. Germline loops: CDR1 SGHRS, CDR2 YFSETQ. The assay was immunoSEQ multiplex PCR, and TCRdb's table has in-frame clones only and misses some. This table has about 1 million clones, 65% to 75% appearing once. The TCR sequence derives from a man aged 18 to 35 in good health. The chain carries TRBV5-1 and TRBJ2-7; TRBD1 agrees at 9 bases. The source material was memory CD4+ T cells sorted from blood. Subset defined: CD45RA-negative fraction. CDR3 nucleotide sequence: TGCGCCAGCAGCTTGGTAGGCCTGGGACAGGGATCCTACGAGCAGTACTTC. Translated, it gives CASSLVGLGQGSYEQYF.